A selection of T cell receptor beta chains follows, all from one sample in a study of T cell clonotyping in hematopoietic cell transplantation. Some clones are missing from TCRdb's copy, which holds only in-frame ones; the method was immunoSEQ multiplex PCR. The sample lists around 25,000 clones; 60% to 80% were seen once. The material was peripheral blood mononuclear cells, obtained before stem cell transplant. The receptors here all came from a man aged 50-60 years with myelodysplastic syndrome. Some clones in this sample may be carry-over from other donors' samples. CDR3s leave out the opening cysteine and the closing phenylalanine or tryptophan.

j_call v_call cdr3_aa
TRBJ1-2 TRBV19 ASSRDRGPGGYGYT
TRBJ1-1 TRBV30 AWAEQSQAF
TRBJ2-7 TRBV5-1 ASSSHLYEQY
TRBJ1-1 TRBV5-1 ASSPAGTVYMNTEAF
TRBJ1-5 TRBV6-1 ASSDSWGGQPQH
TRBJ2-7 TRBV6-1 ASSTGTAYEQY
TRBJ1-1 TRBV7-9 ASRPGQKSEAF
TRBJ1-2 TRBV2 ASIGRADGYT
TRBJ1-1 TRBV9 ASSGQSAEAF
TRBJ2-3 TRBV30 AWTNRGADTQY
TRBJ1-1 TRBV11-3 ASSLNSQLEAF
TRBJ1-2 TRBV25-1 ASSESTGTVNYGYT
TRBJ2-3 TRBV27 ASSYWTSTDTQY
TRBJ1-4 TRBV4-1 ASSPGVTSGEKLF